Below are 12 T cell receptor beta chains sequenced from a single sample in a study of blood T cell repertoires in COVID-19. Some clones are missing from TCRdb's copy, which holds only in-frame ones; the method was immunoSEQ multiplex PCR. Among over 200,000 clones listed, around 86% were seen once. The sequencing input was peripheral blood. These receptors all stem from a human donor in a cohort sampled during active COVID-19.

The chain joins TRBV4-3 to TRBJ2-6; 11 positions match TRBD1. Germline CDR1 LGHNA, CDR2 YSLEER. V shed 4 bases, J shed 1 base, and the junction held 6 bases outside the gene matches. This CDR3 comprises 18 residues. This chain's CDR3 is CASSPAGQGESGANVLTF. In DNA form, the CDR3 reads TGCGCCAGCAGCCCCGCGGGACAGGGGGAATCTGGGGCCAACGTCCTGACTTTC.

This clone appeared a single time. The chain employs TRBV6-2 or TRBV6-3 and TRBJ1-1, with D tentatively TRBD1 (5 bases). The CDR3 length is 14 residues. Germline V gives CDR1 MNHEY, CDR2 SVGEGT. V was clipped by 2 bases and J by 1 base, with 8 bases between them. The chain's CDR3 is CASSYRGSNTEAFF. CDR3 nucleotide sequence: TGTGCCAGCAGTTACAGGGGCTCGAACACTGAAGCTTTCTTT.

The chain links TRBV19 to TRBJ1-1; 12 positions agree with TRBD1. The CDR3 has 18 amino acids. In germline, CDR1 is LNHDA, CDR2 SQIVND (reference sequence). V lost 3 bases, J lost 1 base, and 9 bases stayed unmatched. The DNA of the CDR3 is TGTGCCAGTAGTATTGGGACAGGGGGCGCCTTGGGGAACACTGAAGCTTTCTTT. Protein: CASSIGTGGALGNTEAFF.

The chain combines TRBV30 with TRBJ2-7; maybe TRBD1 (5 bases). Germline assignment: CDR1 GTSNPN and CDR2 SVGIG (reference sequence). The V end lost 8 bases, the J end lost 6 bases, and 17 bases lay between the germline ends. The CDR3 totals 12 residues. The CDR3 DNA is TGTGCCGCCCGACAGCCTGTTCGCGAGCAGTACTTC. Its protein product is CAARQPVREQYF. Complete variable domain (other parts from reference TRBV30 and TRBJ2-7): SQTIHQWPATLVQPVGSPLSLECTVEGTSNPNLYWYRQAAGRGLQLLFYSVGIGQISSEVPQNLSASRPQDRQFILSSKKLLLSDSGFYLCAARQPVREQYFGPGTRLTVT.

The rearrangement links TRBV7-8 to TRBJ2-3; possibly TRBD1 for D (6 bases). The CDR3 sequence is 14 residues long. Germline assignment: CDR1 SGHVS and CDR2 FQNEAQ. Trimming pared 5 bases from V and 5 bases from J, leaving 14 bases between. The CDR3 is CASSPGRTEDTQYF. CDR3 nucleotides: TGTGCCAGCAGCCCGGGAAGGACAGAAGATACGCAGTATTTT. The full variable domain, completed using reference TRBV7-8 and TRBJ2-3, is GAGVSQSPRYKVAKRGQDVALRCDPISGHVSLFWYQQALGQGPEFLTYFQNEAQLDKSGLPSDRFFAERPEGSVSTLKIQRTQQEDSAVYLCASSPGRTEDTQYFGPGTRLTVL.

This chain connects TRBV2 to TRBJ2-7; 7 bases align to TRBD1. In germline, CDR1 is SNHLY, CDR2 FYNNEI. The CDR3 covers 13 residues. Trimming at V came to 4 bases and at J to 6 bases, leaving 6 bases not matched to a gene. The CDR3 protein is CASSVGRGFEQYF. The CDR3 DNA follows: TGTGCCAGCAGTGTAGGCAGGGGGTTCGAGCAGTACTTC. The full variable domain, with the rest looked up from reference TRBV2 and TRBJ2-7, is EPEVTQTPSHQVTQMGQEVILRCVPISNHLYFYWYRQILGQKVEFLVSFYNNEISEKSEIFDDQFSVERPDGSNFTLKIRSTKLEDSAMYFCASSVGRGFEQYFGPGTRLTVT.

The V gene is TRBV19, the J gene TRBJ1-5; D gene unclear. The length of the CDR3 is 13 residues. The germline CDR1 and CDR2 sequences are LNHDA and SQIVND (reference sequence). Trimming shortened V by 11 bases and J by 0 bases, and 11 bases separated the two germline ends. As DNA, the CDR3 is TGTGCCTGTACTCGGAGTAGCAATCAGCCCCAGCATTTT. This gives the protein CACTRSSNQPQHF.

The rearrangement uses TRBV3-1 (or the pseudogene TRBV3-2) and TRBJ2-1; 9 positions agree with TRBD2. Germline V gene lookup returns CDR1 LGHDT and CDR2 YNNKEL (reference sequence). This CDR3 has 15 amino acids. Trimming took 0 bases from V and 9 from J; bases not matched to a gene: 6. The CDR3 loop reads CASSQDPASGTEQFF. The DNA for the CDR3 is TGTGCCAGCAGCCAAGATCCCGCTAGCGGGACTGAGCAGTTCTTC.

V usage is TRBV10-1 and J usage is TRBJ2-7, with D possibly matching TRBD1 (6 bases). The CDR3 contains 16 residues. V lost 5 bases and J lost 1, with 18 bases in between. Per the germline V gene, CDR1 is WNHNN and CDR2 is SYGVQD (reference sequence). CDR3 residues: CASSHNTWTASYEQYF. CDR3 coding DNA: TGCGCCAGCAGTCATAATACATGGACAGCTTCCTACGAGCAGTACTTC.

V gene TRBV9 combines with J gene TRBJ2-1; 14 positions match TRBD2. Trimming at V came to 4 bases and at J to 4 bases, leaving 13 bases not matched to a gene. The CDR3 runs to 19 residues. Germline V gives CDR1 SGDLS, CDR2 YYNGEE. The CDR3 bases are TGTGCCAGCAGCCCGGGACCCCGGACTAGCGGGAGGACTTACAATGAGCAGTTCTTC. Translating it yields CASSPGPRTSGRTYNEQFF.

The chain combines TRBV14 with TRBJ1-1; 9 nucleotides align to TRBD1. The CDR3 has 15 residues. CDR1 is SGHDN, CDR2 FVKESK, per germline. With 2 bases clipped from V and 5 bases from J, the junction kept 6 bases outside the gene matches. The CDR3 protein is CASSQFIGQGTEAFF. The CDR3 DNA reads as TGTGCCAGCAGCCAATTTATAGGACAGGGGACTGAAGCTTTCTTT.

The chain carries TRBV27 and TRBJ1-5, with a tentative D call TRBD1 (6 bases). The CDR3 covers 17 residues. V shed 5 bases and J shed 5 bases, with 22 bases lying between them. The germline CDR1 and CDR2 sequences are MNHEY and SMNVEV (reference sequence). In DNA form, the CDR3 reads TGTGCCAGCAGTCTGACGGCAAACAGGGCTTTCTATCAGCCCCAGCATTTT. This encodes CASSLTANRAFYQPQHF.